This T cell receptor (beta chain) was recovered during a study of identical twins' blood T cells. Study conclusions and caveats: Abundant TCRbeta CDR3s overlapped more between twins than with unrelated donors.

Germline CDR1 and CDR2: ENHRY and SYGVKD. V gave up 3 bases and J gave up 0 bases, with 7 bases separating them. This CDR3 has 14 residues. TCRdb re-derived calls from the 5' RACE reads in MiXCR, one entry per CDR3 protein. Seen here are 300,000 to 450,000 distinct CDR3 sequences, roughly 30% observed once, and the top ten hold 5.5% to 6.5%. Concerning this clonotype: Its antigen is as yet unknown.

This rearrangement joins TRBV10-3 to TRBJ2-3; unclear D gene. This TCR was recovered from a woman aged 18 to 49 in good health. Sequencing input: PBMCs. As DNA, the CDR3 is TGTGCCATCAGTGATAAGGGAAGCACAGATACGCAGTATTTT. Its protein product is CAISDKGSTDTQYF.